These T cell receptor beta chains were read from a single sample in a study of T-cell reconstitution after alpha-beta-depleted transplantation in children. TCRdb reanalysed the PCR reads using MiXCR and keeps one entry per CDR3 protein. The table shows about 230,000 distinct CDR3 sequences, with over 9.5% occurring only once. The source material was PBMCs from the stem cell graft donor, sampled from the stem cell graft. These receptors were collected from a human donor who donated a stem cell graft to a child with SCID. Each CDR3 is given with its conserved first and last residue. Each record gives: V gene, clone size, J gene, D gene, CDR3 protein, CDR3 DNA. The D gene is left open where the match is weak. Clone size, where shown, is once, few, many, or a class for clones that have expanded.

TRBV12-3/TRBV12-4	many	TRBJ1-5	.	CASSFPGTGQPQHF	TGTGCCAGCAGTTTCCCAGGGACCGGTCAGCCCCAGCATTTT
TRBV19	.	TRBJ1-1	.	CASSIVGNMNTEAFF	TGTGCCAGTAGTATAGTCGGCAACATGAACACTGAAGCTTTCTTT
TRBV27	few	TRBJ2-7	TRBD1	CASSPPPRQGSYEQYF	TGTGCCAGCAGTCCCCCGCCTAGACAGGGGAGCTACGAGCAGTACTTC
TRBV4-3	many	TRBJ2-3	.	CASSQVFRGPRDTQYF	TGCGCCAGCAGCCAAGTATTCAGGGGACCACGGGATACGCAGTATTTT
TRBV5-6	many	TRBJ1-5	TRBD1	CASSSLWDRTSEPQHF	TGTGCCAGCAGCTCGCTATGGGACAGGACGAGTGAGCCCCAGCATTTT
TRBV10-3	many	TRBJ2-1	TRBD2	CAISRLAGGNEQFF	TGTGCCATCAGTAGACTAGCGGGGGGGAATGAGCAGTTCTTC
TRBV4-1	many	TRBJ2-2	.	CASSQQGTGELFF	TGCGCCAGCAGCCAACAGGGCACCGGGGAGCTGTTTTTT
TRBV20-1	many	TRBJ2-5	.	CSATRTVQETQYF	TGCAGTGCTACGAGGACAGTCCAAGAGACCCAGTACTTC
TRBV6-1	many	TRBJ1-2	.	CASSTGGTALYGYTF	TGTGCCAGCAGCACGGGTGGGACGGCCCTCTATGGCTACACCTTC
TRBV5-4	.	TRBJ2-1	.	CASSLGGDVDEQFF	TGTGCCAGCAGCTTGGGGGGGGATGTCGATGAGCAGTTCTTC
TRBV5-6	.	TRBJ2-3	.	CACSPMADTQYF	TGTGCCTGCAGCCCGATGGCAGATACGCAGTATTTT
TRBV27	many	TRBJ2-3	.	CASSASYGHVADTQYF	TGTGCCAGCAGTGCCTCGTACGGGCACGTGGCAGATACGCAGTATTTT
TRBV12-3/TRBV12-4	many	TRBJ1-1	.	CASSFQTEAFF	TGTGCCAGCAGTTTTCAGACTGAAGCTTTCTTT
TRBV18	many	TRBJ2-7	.	CASSRATDSYEQYF	TGTGCCAGCTCACGAGCTACAGACTCCTACGAGCAGTACTTC
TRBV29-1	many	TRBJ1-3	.	CSVVEISGNTIYF	TGCAGCGTTGTCGAGATTTCTGGAAACACCATATATTTT